A single sample is the source of the 30 T cell receptor beta chains below, sequenced in a study of T cell repertoires in cytomegalovirus infection. Their antigen targets remain unknown. Via MiXCR, TCRdb re-called the reads, giving one row per CDR3 protein. The repertoire holds roughly 280,000 distinct CDR3 sequences, with around 20% as singletons. The sample consisted of cultured PBMCs, taken from culture after CMV antigen stimulation. Source of these receptors: a human donor in good health (CMV status not recorded). Some clones in this sample may be carry-over from other donors' samples.

The chain employs TRBV12-3 or TRBV12-4 and TRBJ1-2, with D hard to call. The CDR3 has 17 residues. V lost 2 bases to trimming and J lost 5 bases, with 21 bases between them. In nucleotides, the CDR3 is TGTGCCAGCAGTTTACACATCCGGGGAGGAATCATTTATGGCTACACCTTC. It codes for CASSLHIRGGIIYGYTF.

The chain joins TRBV7-2 to TRBJ2-1; 7 bases fit TRBD2. The CDR3 loop spans 15 amino acids. The ends lost 5 bases at V and 8 bases at J; junction bases unmatched: 12. Germline CDR1 SGHTA, CDR2 FQGNSA. The DNA of the CDR3 is TGTGCCAGCAGCCCCAATGGACTAGGGTCCCATGAGCAGTTCTTC. Encoded protein: CASSPNGLGSHEQFF.

This clonotype has at least ten counts. The chain couples TRBV7-2 to TRBJ2-1; TRBD2 matches at 9 bases. Germline V gene data show CDR1 as SGHTA and CDR2 as FQGNSA. V lost 5 bases, J lost 7 bases, and 12 bases stayed unmatched. This CDR3 contains 16 residues. Written as DNA, the CDR3 is TGTGCCAGCAGCCCATTAGCGGGAGATTATAAAAATGAGCAGTTCTTC. This gives the protein CASSPLAGDYKNEQFF.

A few counts support this clonotype. The chain recombines TRBV14 with TRBJ1-3; D call uncertain. This CDR3 has 17 residues. Trimming took off 0 bases at V and 0 bases at J, with 12 bases between the two ends. Germline assignment: CDR1 SGHDN and CDR2 FVKESK. The CDR3 loop reads CASSQEFGPSSGNTIYF. The DNA for the CDR3 is TGTGCCAGCAGCCAAGAATTCGGACCGAGCTCTGGAAACACCATATATTTT.

This clonotype was counted ten times or more. This chain uses TRBV7-2 with TRBJ2-1; 7 nucleotides match TRBD2. Unmatched junction bases numbered 8, after V lost 5 bases and J lost 4 bases. The CDR3 loop spans 15 amino acids. The germline gives CDR1 SGHTA, CDR2 FQGNSA. This CDR3 is CASSGTGTTYNEQFF. In DNA, the CDR3 is TGTGCCAGCAGCGGCACCGGGACTACTTACAATGAGCAGTTCTTC.

This rearrangement joins TRBV9 to TRBJ2-1, with 7 bases matching TRBD2. Germline V lookup: CDR1 SGDLS, CDR2 YYNGEE. CDR3 length: 14 residues. The V segment lost 2 bases and the J segment 5 bases; nucleotides outside the gene matches: 4. The CDR3 DNA reads TGTGCCAGCAGCGTGTGGGGGGGGAACAATGAGCAGTTCTTC. This encodes CASSVWGGNNEQFF.

The table lists this clonotype with many counts. V and J are TRBV2 and TRBJ2-7; 10 nucleotides agree with TRBD2. The germline V gene has CDR1 SNHLY and CDR2 FYNNEI. V was clipped by 1 base and J by 5 bases; unmatched bases: 5. This CDR3 is built from 15 residues. CDR3 in amino acids: CASSEEGTSVHEQYF. CDR3 DNA: TGTGCCAGCAGTGAAGAGGGGACTAGCGTACACGAGCAGTACTTC.

The rearrangement links TRBV7-2 to TRBJ2-3, with no clear D. Germline assignment: CDR1 SGHTA and CDR2 FQGNSA. The V end lost 1 base, the J end lost 4 bases, and 9 bases lay between the germline ends. This CDR3 has 14 amino acids. The CDR3 region has the DNA TGTGCCAGCAGCTTAGGTCGCCCTCCAGATACGCAGTATTTT. Translation: CASSLGRPPDTQYF.

CDR3 amino acids: CASSPMTGSTYNEQFF. For the CDR3, the DNA is TGCGCCAGCAGCCCCATGACAGGGTCCACCTACAATGAGCAGTTCTTC. This rearrangement joins TRBV5-1 to TRBJ2-1, with 7 nucleotides matching TRBD1. With V trimmed by 4 bases and J by 2 bases, 9 bases remained unmatched. The CDR3 totals 16 residues. Germline CDR1 SGHRS, CDR2 YFSETQ.

The table lists this clonotype with a few counts. V is TRBV2 and J is TRBJ2-5; D not resolved. The CDR3 runs to 13 residues. Germline V gene data show CDR1 as SNHLY and CDR2 as FYNNEI. The V gene lost 1 base and the J gene lost 5 bases, with 8 bases spanning the gap. The CDR3 spells CASSEGGWETQYF. CDR3 sequence (DNA): TGTGCCAGCAGTGAAGGTGGCTGGGAGACCCAGTACTTC.

The rearrangement uses TRBV11-3 and TRBJ1-1; D is unresolved. This CDR3 region has 14 residues. Germline V gives CDR1 SGHNT, CDR2 YENEEA. Trimming removed 5 bases at V and 3 bases at J, with 13 bases between. The CDR3 DNA sequence: TGTGCCAGCAGCGGACGAAACGTCGACACTGAAGCTTTCTTT. Its translation is CASSGRNVDTEAFF. Complete variable domain (other parts from reference TRBV11-3 and TRBJ1-1): EAGVVQSPRYKIIEKKQPVAFWCNPISGHNTLYWYLQNLGQGPELLIRYENEEAVDDSQLPKDRFSAERLKGVDSTLKIQPAELGDSAVYLCASSGRNVDTEAFFGQGTRLTVV.

In its sample, this clonotype was seen a few times. J is TRBJ1-5 and V is TRBV6-2 or TRBV6-3, with unresolved D. The ends were cut back, 2 bases at V and 6 bases at J, with 11 bases in the middle. This CDR3 contains 14 residues. Germline V CDR1 and CDR2: MNHEY, SVGEGT. The CDR3 DNA sequence: TGTGCCAGCAGTTACGCCGTGGGGAGTCAGCCCCAGCATTTT. Its translation is CASSYAVGSQPQHF.

This clonotype was seen repeatedly, ten times or more. This CDR3 is CASRKGEWAGTPLAGEAEQYV. The CDR3 nucleotides are TGTGCCAGCAGAAAGGGGGAATGGGCAGGGACGCCTCTAGCGGGAGAGGCCGAGCAGTACGTC. The chain links TRBV11-3 to TRBJ2-7, with 10 bases aligning to TRBD2. The length of the CDR3 is 21 residues. Germline-derived CDR1 and CDR2 are SGHNT and YENEEA. The junction had 29 bases not matched to a gene; V was cut back by 6 bases and J by 6 bases.

This clonotype was counted at least ten times. V gene TRBV5-4 combines with J gene TRBJ1-1, with a tentative D call TRBD1 (6 bases). V dropped 4 bases and J dropped 0 bases, with 16 bases sitting between them. CDR3 length: 16 residues. The V gene's germline CDR1 is SGHNT and CDR2 YYREEE (reference sequence). CDR3: CASSHPSQGMNTEAFF. The CDR3 DNA sequence: TGTGCCAGCAGCCACCCTTCACAGGGCATGAACACTGAAGCTTTCTTT.

This clonotype was observed many times. The chain links TRBV5-8 to TRBJ1-1; 7 bases are a match to TRBD1. Germline values: CDR1 SGHTS, CDR2 YDEGEE. The CDR3 has 14 residues. V gave up 4 bases and J gave up 1 base; unmatched junction bases: 4. The CDR3 sequence: CASSGGTANTEAFF. The CDR3 DNA sequence: TGTGCCAGCAGCGGCGGGACAGCGAACACTGAAGCTTTCTTT.

This clonotype was detected once. This sequence joins TRBV9 and TRBJ1-2; D unresolved. CDR1 and CDR2 from the germline V gene are SGDLS and YYNGEE. The CDR3 is made up of 14 amino acids. V was trimmed by 0 bases and J by 2 bases, leaving 8 bases between them. CDR3 protein: CASSVGEGNYGYTF. The DNA for the CDR3 is TGTGCCAGCAGCGTAGGGGAGGGCAACTATGGCTACACCTTC. Full variable domain (rest looked up from reference TRBV9 and TRBJ1-2): DSGVTQTPKHLITATGQRVTLRCSPRSGDLSVYWYQQSLDQGLQFLIQYYNGEERAKGNILERFSAQQFPDLHSELNLSSLELGDSALYFCASSVGEGNYGYTFGSGTRLTVV.

This clonotype was counted a few times. V and J are TRBV28 and TRBJ1-1; maybe TRBD1 (6 bases). The CDR3 totals 15 residues. Trimming shortened V by 6 bases and J by 0 bases, and 14 bases separated the two germline ends. From germline, CDR1 is MDHEN and CDR2 SYDVKM. The CDR3 DNA is TGTGCCAGCAGACCCATCAGGGGTATGAACACTGAAGCTTTCTTT. Its protein is CASRPIRGMNTEAFF.

This clonotype was recorded many times. The chain combines TRBV7-2 with TRBJ1-2; D unclear. V lost 1 base to trimming and J lost 1 base, with 4 bases between them. This CDR3 is built from 13 residues. The germline CDR1 and CDR2 sequences are SGHTA and FQGNSA. This CDR3 reads CASSLEVNYGYTF. The CDR3 DNA reads TGTGCCAGCAGCTTAGAGGTTAACTATGGCTACACCTTC. The full variable domain, in which reference TRBV7-2 and TRBJ1-2 provide the parts outside the CDR3, is GAGVSQSPSNKVTEKGKDVELRCDPISGHTALYWYRQSLGQGLEFLIYFQGNSAPDKSGLPSDRFSAERTGGSVSTLTIQRTQQEDSAVYLCASSLEVNYGYTFGSGTRLTVV.

This clonotype was seen repeatedly, ten times or more. Here the CDR3 DNA reads TGTGCCAGCAGCTTAACGGGGAGGGTCACTGAAGCTTTCTTT. Translation: CASSLTGRVTEAFF. V and J are TRBV7-2 and TRBJ1-1; the D is unclear. In germline, CDR1 is SGHTA, CDR2 FQGNSA. This CDR3 has 14 amino acids. Trimming took 2 bases from V and 4 from J, leaving 11 bases between them.

The chain is built from TRBV20-1 and TRBJ2-5, with TRBD2 identical over 8 bases. V was clipped by 7 bases and J by 2 bases; unmatched bases: 3. This CDR3 comprises 12 residues. Germline values: CDR1 DFQATT, CDR2 SNEGSKA (reference sequence). For the CDR3, the DNA is TGCAGTGGACTAGCGCCTCAAGAGACCCAGTACTTC. Its translation: CSGLAPQETQYF.

This clonotype was found a few times. V is TRBV20-1 and J is TRBJ1-6, with 7 positions matching TRBD1. This CDR3 has 13 residues. Germline V gives CDR1 DFQATT, CDR2 SNEGSKA (reference sequence). V gave up 5 bases and J gave up 7 bases; unmatched junction bases: 5. This CDR3 reads CSAWDSLNSPLHF. CDR3 DNA sequence: TGCAGTGCTTGGGACAGCCTCAATTCACCCCTCCACTTT.

Ten or more counts support this clonotype. The rearrangement joins TRBV7-2 to TRBJ1-5; D unclear. The germline V gene has CDR1 SGHTA and CDR2 FQGNSA. V was pared by 4 bases and J by 2 bases, with 6 bases between. CDR3 length: 13 residues. The CDR3 nucleotides are TGTGCCAGCAGCTCCTATGGCAATCAGCCCCAGCATTTT. Protein product: CASSSYGNQPQHF. Complete variable domain (other parts from reference TRBV7-2 and TRBJ1-5): GAGVSQSPSNKVTEKGKDVELRCDPISGHTALYWYRQSLGQGLEFLIYFQGNSAPDKSGLPSDRFSAERTGGSVSTLTIQRTQQEDSAVYLCASSSYGNQPQHFGDGTRLSIL.

The table lists this clonotype with a few counts. The chain carries TRBV7-8 and TRBJ2-3, with 11 bases aligning to TRBD1. This CDR3 has 16 residues. Germline lookup yields CDR1 SGHVS and CDR2 FQNEAQ. The trim removed 5 bases at V and 3 bases at J, leaving 7 bases unmatched. The CDR3 bases are TGTGCCAGCAGCCTTGGACAGGGGGCGCGAACAGATACGCAGTATTTT. Its translation is CASSLGQGARTDTQYF.

This clonotype was recorded many times. The chain is built from TRBV27 and TRBJ2-5, with 9 bases fitting TRBD1. This CDR3 has 16 residues. The ends lost 2 bases at V and 3 bases at J; junction bases unmatched: 7. Germline values: CDR1 MNHEY, CDR2 SMNVEV (reference sequence). The CDR3 DNA reads as TGTGCCAGCAGTTTACTACCGGGACAGGGAGAAGAGACCCAGTACTTC. It yields the protein CASSLLPGQGEETQYF.

This clonotype was recorded many times. The chain uses TRBV7-2 and TRBJ2-3; D is possibly TRBD1 or TRBD2 (5 bases each). CDR1 and CDR2 from the germline V gene are SGHTA and FQGNSA. This CDR3 spans 12 amino acids. V was trimmed by 11 bases and J by 9 bases, leaving 18 bases between them. DNA for the CDR3: TGTGCCGCCGACTCGGGGACCAGGACGCAGTATTTT. The encoded protein is CAADSGTRTQYF. The whole variable domain, filled in from reference TRBV7-2 and TRBJ2-3, reads GAGVSQSPSNKVTEKGKDVELRCDPISGHTALYWYRQSLGQGLEFLIYFQGNSAPDKSGLPSDRFSAERTGGSVSTLTIQRTQQEDSAVYLCAADSGTRTQYFGPGTRLTVL.

A few counts support this clonotype. V usage is TRBV2 and J usage is TRBJ2-3; 8 positions agree with TRBD2. This CDR3 spans 15 amino acids. Looked up from germline, CDR1 is SNHLY and CDR2 is FYNNEI. The junction had 7 bases not matched to a gene; V was cut back by 6 bases and J by 2 bases. Here the CDR3 reads CASRETSGNTDTQYF. The CDR3 bases are TGTGCCAGCAGGGAAACTAGCGGTAACACAGATACGCAGTATTTT.

The J gene is TRBJ2-7, the V gene TRBV19; TRBD1 agrees at 9 bases. With V trimmed by 3 bases and J by 5 bases, 8 bases remained unmatched. CDR1 and CDR2 (germline): LNHDA, SQIVND (reference sequence). The CDR3 is 15 amino acids. Here the CDR3 reads CASSILGTGSDEQYF. The DNA for the CDR3 is TGTGCCAGTAGTATCCTCGGGACAGGGAGCGACGAGCAGTACTTC.

This clonotype was recorded at least ten times. The chain couples TRBV5-4 to TRBJ2-7; 10 nucleotides match TRBD2. The germline V gene encodes CDR1 SGHNT and CDR2 YYREEE (reference sequence). This CDR3 is 15 amino acids long. V shed 1 base, J shed 7 bases, and the junction held 8 bases outside the gene matches. The CDR3 loop is CASSLPLAGVEEQYF. CDR3 DNA: TGTGCCAGCAGCTTGCCCCTAGCGGGAGTGGAAGAGCAGTACTTC.

There are many counts of this clonotype. V and J are TRBV5-1 and TRBJ2-4, with D perhaps TRBD2 (5 bases). Between the trimmed V and J ends, which lost 0 bases and 7 bases, there was a span of 8 bases. Germline V gene lookup returns CDR1 SGHRS and CDR2 YFSETQ. The length of the CDR3 is 13 residues. CDR3 protein: CASSLEGENIQYF. CDR3 in DNA: TGCGCCAGCAGCTTGGAGGGAGAGAACATTCAGTACTTC.

This clonotype was recorded a few times. The chain couples TRBV7-2 to TRBJ2-5, with 9 nucleotides matching TRBD2. V trimming: 8 bases; J trimming: 1 base; junction bases outside the gene matches: 5. Germline V gene data show CDR1 as SGHTA and CDR2 as FQGNSA. The CDR3 is made up of 14 amino acids. The CDR3 spells CASALAGIQETQYF. As DNA, the CDR3 is TGTGCCAGCGCACTAGCGGGTATCCAAGAGACCCAGTACTTC.